The 28 T cell receptor beta chains reported below all come from one sample, sequenced in a study of early T cells in non-severe SARS-CoV-2 infection. TCRdb itself ran the 5' RACE reads through MiXCR, one entry per CDR3 protein. The sample shows about 73,000 distinct CDR3 sequences, roughly 13% of them seen only once. Sequencing was performed on whole blood. These receptors were obtained from an adult who was a healthcare worker with PCR-confirmed SARS-CoV-2 infection or an uninfected control (not recorded which).

This clonotype was recorded many times. The genes are TRBV19 and TRBJ1-2, with D tentatively TRBD1 (6 bases). The V gene's germline CDR1 is LNHDA and CDR2 SQIVND (reference sequence). V lost 5 bases, J lost 4 bases, and 17 bases lay in between. This CDR3 is 15 amino acids long. CDR3 residues: CASSPAPDSGYGYTF. The DNA for the CDR3 is TGTGCCAGTAGTCCGGCCCCGGACAGTGGCTATGGCTACACCTTC.

This clonotype was observed a few times. The rearrangement joins TRBV12-3 or TRBV12-4 to TRBJ2-1; TRBD2 is a possible D gene (5 bases). The CDR3 consists of 16 residues. V was pared by 3 bases and J by 4 bases, with 16 bases between. CDR3 in amino acids: CASSLVASSGYNEQFF. The DNA of the CDR3 is TGTGCCAGCAGTTTGGTGGCGAGCTCGGGGTACAATGAGCAGTTCTTC.

In this sample, this clonotype turned up a few times. The rearrangement links TRBV29-1 to TRBJ2-3; unclear D gene. The CDR3 spans 15 residues. CDR1 and CDR2 from the germline V gene are SQVTM and ANQGSEA. V lost 0 bases and J 8 bases, leaving 18 bases between the germline ends. CDR3 residues: CSVEEQNVILGTQYF. The CDR3 DNA reads as TGCAGCGTTGAAGAGCAAAACGTTATCCTTGGTACGCAGTATTTT.

This clonotype was detected ten times or more. V usage is TRBV20-1 and J usage is TRBJ2-3; a possible D gene is TRBD2 (6 bases). This CDR3 is built from 13 residues. The germline V gene has CDR1 DFQATT and CDR2 SNEGSKA (reference sequence). Trimming shortened V by 7 bases and J by 3 bases, and 14 bases separated the two germline ends. CDR3 DNA sequence: TGCAGTGTTCATCTAGCGAGTACAGATACGCAGTATTTT. Amino acids: CSVHLASTDTQYF.

In its sample, this clonotype was seen many times. J is TRBJ2-5 and V is TRBV19; tentatively, D is TRBD1 (6 bases). Germline lookup yields CDR1 LNHDA and CDR2 SQIVND (reference sequence). Trimming took 4 bases from V and 5 from J, leaving 20 bases between them. The CDR3 sequence is 16 residues long. CDR3 in DNA: TGTGCCAGTAGTACCAACAGGGCCGGTATCGGGGAGACCCAGTACTTC. Translating gives CASSTNRAGIGETQYF.

In this sample, this clonotype turned up many times. The DNA for the CDR3 is TGTGCCAGCAGTCCCCTGGGAGGGAATCAAGAGACCCAGTACTTC. This encodes CASSPLGGNQETQYF. J is TRBJ2-5 and V is TRBV6-2 or TRBV6-3, with 7 nucleotides matching TRBD2. The CDR3 spans 15 residues. Germline CDR1 is MNHEY and CDR2 is SVGEGT. V shed 5 bases and J 2 bases; nucleotides not matched to a gene: 8.

This clonotype has only a few counts. CDR3: CASSLMPGGNEQFF. The DNA for the CDR3 is TGTGCCAGCAGCTTGATGCCAGGAGGCAATGAGCAGTTCTTC. The V call is TRBV11-2, the J call TRBJ2-1; perhaps TRBD2 as D (5 bases). Germline V gives CDR1 SGHAT, CDR2 FQNNGV. The CDR3 loop spans 14 amino acids. V lost 3 bases, J lost 6 bases, and 12 bases lay in between.

The chain has TRBV7-3 and TRBJ1-2; 8 nucleotides agree with TRBD1. Trimming took 5 bases from V and 7 from J; bases not matched to a gene: 6. This CDR3 comprises 13 residues. Germline CDR1 reads SGHTA; CDR2 reads FQGTGA. CDR3 coding DNA: TGTGCCAGCAGCAATTCCGGACAGGGTGGCTACACCTTC. Translating gives CASSNSGQGGYTF.

The rearrangement links TRBV12-3 or TRBV12-4 to TRBJ2-7; possibly TRBD1 or TRBD2 for D (5 bases each). V lost 6 bases to trimming and J lost 0 bases, with 15 bases between them. The CDR3 sequence is 15 residues long. CDR3 residues: CASSPGPTSSYEQYF. The CDR3, as DNA: TGTGCCAGCAGCCCGGGACCGACGAGCTCCTACGAGCAGTACTTC.

This clonotype has more than one count but fewer than ten. This chain joins TRBV20-1 and TRBJ2-3; unclear D gene. The CDR3 sequence is 13 residues long. Per germline, CDR1 DFQATT and CDR2 SNEGSKA (reference sequence). V was clipped by 6 bases and J by 4 bases, with 14 bases between them. The chain's CDR3 is CSALGSLADTQYF. The CDR3 nucleotides are TGCAGTGCCCTGGGCAGTTTGGCAGATACGCAGTATTTT.

This clonotype turned up a few times. This sequence joins TRBV28 and TRBJ1-1; D uncertain. V lost 6 bases and J 2 bases, leaving 4 bases between the germline ends. Germline CDR1 reads MDHEN; CDR2 reads SYDVKM. The CDR3 contains 11 residues. CDR3 amino acids: CASRDNTEAFF. In DNA form, the CDR3 reads TGTGCCAGCAGAGACAACACTGAAGCTTTCTTT. Full variable domain (missing parts from reference TRBV28 and TRBJ1-1): DVKVTQSSRYLVKRTGEKVFLECVQDMDHENMFWYRQDPGLGLRLIYFSYDVKMKEKGDIPEGYSVSREKKERFSLILESASTNQTSMYLCASRDNTEAFFGQGTRLTVV.

The chain links TRBV5-1 to TRBJ1-4, with D perhaps matching TRBD1 (6 bases). This CDR3 has 17 amino acids. Germline V gene data show CDR1 as SGHRS and CDR2 as YFSETQ. The V and J ends lost 2 bases and 3 bases respectively, with 17 bases between them. CDR3 protein: CASSFTGPGAANEKLFF. The DNA of the CDR3 is TGCGCCAGCAGCTTTACCGGTCCAGGGGCGGCTAATGAAAAACTGTTTTTT.

In this sample, this clonotype turned up a few times. The J gene is TRBJ2-3, the V gene TRBV24-1; 9 bases match TRBD1. Germline CDR1 reads KGHDR; CDR2 reads SFDVKD. The CDR3 totals 16 residues. Losses at the gene ends were 4 bases for V and 1 base for J; bases not matched to a gene: 5. CDR3 residues: CATSDPRTGGTDTQYF. CDR3 coding DNA: TGTGCCACCAGTGACCCACGGACAGGGGGCACAGATACGCAGTATTTT.

In this sample, this clonotype turned up a few times. V and J are TRBV7-6 and TRBJ2-3; D gene unclear. The V end lost 1 base, the J end lost 2 bases, and 4 bases lay between the germline ends. The CDR3 runs to 13 residues. CDR1 SGHVS and CDR2 FNYEAQ come from the germline V gene. CDR3 in DNA: TGTGCCAGCAGCTTAGGGACCACAGATACGCAGTATTTT. Amino acid sequence: CASSLGTTDTQYF.

In its sample, this clonotype was seen many times. The chain employs TRBV12-3 or TRBV12-4 and TRBJ1-4; possible D gene TRBD1, 5 bases. Trimming removed 7 bases at V and 0 bases at J, with 15 bases between. The length of the CDR3 is 16 residues. The CDR3 here is CASTPRGGATNEKLFF. The CDR3 bases are TGTGCCAGCACACCTCGGGGGGGAGCAACTAATGAAAAACTGTTTTTT.

In its sample, this clonotype was seen many times. V and J are TRBV29-1 and TRBJ1-1, with D maybe TRBD1 (5 bases). Per the germline V gene, CDR1 is SQVTM and CDR2 is ANQGSEA. The V and J ends lost 6 bases and 4 bases respectively, with 21 bases between them. This CDR3 region has 15 residues. The CDR3, as DNA: TGCAGCGTGAGAGGTGGGGCGGGTGAGAGCACTGAAGCTTTCTTT. This sequence encodes CSVRGGAGESTEAFF.

The rearrangement joins TRBV20-1 to TRBJ2-2; perhaps D is TRBD1 or TRBD2 (6 bases each). CDR3 length equals 13 residues. Trimming pared 3 bases from V and 6 bases from J, leaving 11 bases between. Germline V gene data show CDR1 as DFQATT and CDR2 as SNEGSKA (reference sequence). DNA for the CDR3: TGCAGTGCTAGGCCAGGGGAGGCCGGGGAGCTGTTTTTT. Translating gives CSARPGEAGELFF.

A few counts support this clonotype. The V gene is TRBV6-1, the J gene TRBJ1-1; no reliable D call. The CDR3 consists of 11 residues. Germline lookup yields CDR1 MNHNS and CDR2 SASEGT. V lost 11 bases and J 2 bases, leaving 9 bases between the germline ends. CDR3 sequence reads: CAARINTEAFF. The CDR3 DNA sequence: TGTGCCGCCCGCATAAACACTGAAGCTTTCTTT.

The sample holds many counts of this clonotype. The gene calls are TRBV5-1 and TRBJ2-1; D gene uncertain. The CDR3 consists of 15 residues. CDR1 is SGHRS, CDR2 YFSETQ, per germline. The V end lost 0 bases, the J end lost 0 bases, and 7 bases lay between the germline ends. The CDR3 DNA follows: TGCGCCAGCAGCTTGGGGCCTAGCTCCTACAATGAGCAGTTCTTC. It translates to CASSLGPSSYNEQFF.

This clonotype has a handful of counts. The J gene is TRBJ2-7, the V gene TRBV10-3; unclear D gene. This CDR3 has 14 residues. Germline CDR1 reads ENHRY; CDR2 reads SYGVKD. Trimming left V 6 bases short and J 2 bases short, with 14 bases between. The CDR3 spells CAISSPGRPYEQYF. The CDR3 DNA follows: TGTGCCATCAGCTCCCCCGGCCGCCCCTACGAGCAGTACTTC.

This sequence joins TRBV20-1 and TRBJ2-3; D is perhaps TRBD1 (5 bases). CDR3 length equals 13 residues. Deletions cut 2 bases from V and 4 bases from J, with 10 bases between. Germline V lookup: CDR1 DFQATT, CDR2 SNEGSKA (reference sequence). The CDR3 reads CSARLTGADTQYF. CDR3 coding DNA: TGCAGTGCTAGACTTACAGGAGCAGATACGCAGTATTTT.

This clonotype has more than one count but fewer than ten. The J gene is TRBJ1-2, the V gene TRBV5-6; a possible D gene is TRBD1 (5 bases). Germline-derived CDR1 and CDR2 are SGHDT and YYEEEE. V lost 0 bases to trimming and J lost 4 bases, with 13 bases between them. The CDR3 contains 15 residues. The CDR3 is CASSLAGTAAYGYTF. CDR3 coding DNA: TGTGCCAGCAGCTTGGCCGGGACCGCCGCCTATGGCTACACCTTC.

In this sample, this clonotype turned up a few times. This chain links TRBV28 with TRBJ2-3; perhaps TRBD2 as D (6 bases). The CDR3 runs to 14 residues. In germline, CDR1 is MDHEN, CDR2 SYDVKM. Trimming cost V 6 bases and J 4 bases, with 14 bases left between them. In DNA form, the CDR3 reads TGTGCCAGCAGCCTTCCCGGGGGAGCAGATACGCAGTATTTT. This gives the protein CASSLPGGADTQYF.

This clonotype was counted at least ten times. The DNA for the CDR3 is TGCGCCAGCAGCCCCCAGCGGATCGGGGAGCTGTTTTTT. Protein product: CASSPQRIGELFF. V gene TRBV4-3 combines with J gene TRBJ2-2; tentative D call: TRBD2 (5 bases). The germline V gene has CDR1 LGHNA and CDR2 YSLEER. Trimming cost V 4 bases and J 7 bases, with 10 bases left between them. CDR3 length: 13 residues.

The V gene is TRBV20-1, the J gene TRBJ1-2; perhaps TRBD1 as D (6 bases). This CDR3 comprises 11 residues. The germline CDR1 and CDR2 sequences are DFQATT and SNEGSKA (reference sequence). Trimming pared 6 bases from V and 6 bases from J, leaving 11 bases between. The CDR3 reads CSARGRNGYTF. CDR3 nucleotides: TGCAGTGCACGGGGGCGAAATGGCTACACCTTC.

A few counts support this clonotype. The chain recombines TRBV2 with TRBJ2-3, with 9 bases matching TRBD2. Germline values: CDR1 SNHLY, CDR2 FYNNEI. The CDR3 spans 15 residues. Unmatched junction bases numbered 9, after V lost 6 bases and J lost 5 bases. CDR3 loop: CASRVAGVAGDTQYF. The CDR3 DNA sequence: TGTGCCAGCAGGGTAGCGGGGGTTGCAGGAGATACGCAGTATTTT.

This clonotype was picked up a small number of times. The V and J genes are TRBV20-1 and TRBJ2-1, with D unclear. Germline V gene data show CDR1 as DFQATT and CDR2 as SNEGSKA (reference sequence). Trimming cost V 0 bases and J 2 bases, with 11 bases left between them. CDR3 size: 15 residues. DNA for the CDR3: TGCAGTGCTAGAGATCGAGTTACCCCCTACAATGAGCAGTTCTTC. This sequence encodes CSARDRVTPYNEQFF.

This clonotype came up many times. This chain links TRBV27 with TRBJ1-5, with TRBD1 matching 7 bases. The CDR3 is made up of 16 amino acids. With 6 bases clipped from V and 0 bases from J, the junction kept 8 bases outside the gene matches. Per germline, CDR1 MNHEY and CDR2 SMNVEV (reference sequence). CDR3 amino acids: CASSRYRGLSNQPQHF. CDR3 in DNA: TGTGCCAGCAGCCGCTACAGGGGACTTAGCAATCAGCCCCAGCATTTT.